The present entry profiles one T cell receptor (beta chain) with its context. The data were taken from a study of blood T cell repertoires in COVID-19. The wider study: The United States, Italy and Spain provided the acute and convalescent COVID-19 samples.

Produced via immunoSEQ multiplex PCR; TCRdb's table is partial and in-frame only. The sample lists about 190,000 clones, around 86% seen once, with around 3% in the top ten. V lost 3 bases, J lost 2 bases, and 11 bases lay in between. Per the germline V gene, CDR1 is LNHDA and CDR2 is SQIVND (reference sequence). CDR3 length equals 14 residues. The origin of this receptor is a man aged 40-49 years with active or convalescent COVID-19. The chain recombines TRBV19 with TRBJ2-7; D is perhaps TRBD2 (5 bases). Sequenced: peripheral blood. CDR3 DNA sequence: TGTGCCAGTAGTATTGGCGGGCGCACCTACGAGCAGTACTTC. Its translation: CASSIGGRTYEQYF.